What follows are 8 T cell receptor beta chains derived from one specimen sequenced in a study of T cells in Graves' hyperthyroidism and ophthalmopathy. Amplification yielded TCR beta CDR3 regions, with RNA transcripts as the source. When the TCR CDR3 underwent first-round RT-PCR, the HTBI primer set was used. Each CDR3 protein gets one entry after TCRdb re-called the multiplex PCR reads with MiXCR. The data show more than 600,000 distinct CDR3 sequences, with about a sixth seen just once and around 7.7% held by the top ten. Sequences were obtained from blood. The origin of the receptors is a man younger than 35 with Graves' hyperthyroidism.

This clonotype was detected only once. It may be a read error: a sequence one base away is much more abundant. The chain is built from TRBV28 and TRBJ1-2; D is unresolved. Trimming left V 6 bases short and J 4 bases short, with 15 bases between. From germline, CDR1 is MDHEN and CDR2 SYDVKM. The CDR3 is 14 residues long. The CDR3 is CASSYPKTLYGYTF. DNA of the CDR3: TGTGCCAGCAGCTACCCGAAAACGCTCTATGGCTACACCTTC.

V usage is TRBV19 and J usage is TRBJ2-1; possible D gene TRBD2, 6 bases. The V end was cut by 10 bases, the J end by 3 bases, with 13 bases between. In germline, CDR1 is LNHDA, CDR2 SQIVND (reference sequence). This CDR3 is 13 amino acids long. The DNA for the CDR3 is TGTGCCACTAGGAGGGCTAACTACAATGAGCAGTTCTTC. This sequence encodes CATRRANYNEQFF. The full variable domain, with the rest looked up from reference TRBV19 and TRBJ2-1, is DGGITQSPKYLFRKEGQNVTLSCEQNLNHDAMYWYRQDPGQGLRLIYYSQIVNDFQKGDIAEGYSVSREKKESFPLTVTSAQKNPTAFYLCATRRANYNEQFFGPGTRLTVL.

In this sample, this clonotype turned up many times. J is TRBJ2-1 and V is TRBV30; 7 bases match TRBD2. The germline gives CDR1 GTSNPN, CDR2 SVGIG (reference sequence). There are 18 residues in the CDR3. The trim removed 4 bases at V and 1 base at J, leaving 16 bases unmatched. The CDR3 DNA reads as TGTGCCTGGACTGGGCCCCCTCGGGCGGGAGAATCCTACAATGAGCAGTTCTTC. Its translation: CAWTGPPRAGESYNEQFF.

The chain combines TRBV4-1 with TRBJ2-5; 11 nucleotides match TRBD2. Unmatched junction bases numbered 8, after V lost 0 bases and J lost 5 bases. The germline V gene has CDR1 MGHRA and CDR2 YSYEKL. This CDR3 spans 17 amino acids. CDR3 sequence (DNA): TGCGCCAGCAGCCAAGAAGGAACTAGCGGGAGAGGCGAGACCCAGTACTTC. Protein: CASSQEGTSGRGETQYF.

The chain employs TRBV12-3 or TRBV12-4 and TRBJ1-2; 7 bases map to TRBD1. The CDR3 is made up of 11 amino acids. V gave up 7 bases and J gave up 11 bases; unmatched junction bases: 7. The CDR3 loop reads CASTWDSGYTF. The CDR3, as DNA: TGTGCCAGCACCTGGGACAGCGGATACACCTTC.

This clonotype appeared a few times. The CDR3 DNA sequence: TGTGCCAGCAGTTTAGGTAGAAGAAATACGCAGTATTTT. Its protein is CASSLGRRNTQYF. The chain carries TRBV12-3 or TRBV12-4 and TRBJ2-3, with D unresolved. The CDR3 runs 13 residues. The V end lost 1 base, the J end lost 7 bases, and 9 bases lay between the germline ends.

This clonotype showed up just a few times. The V and J genes are TRBV6-2 or TRBV6-3 and TRBJ2-7; D may be TRBD1 or TRBD2 (5 bases each). Trimming shortened V by 2 bases and J by 5 bases, and 10 bases separated the two germline ends. The CDR3 runs to 13 residues. The germline V gene encodes CDR1 MNHEY and CDR2 SVGEGT. This CDR3 reads CASSYHLGDEQYF. CDR3 bases: TGTGCCAGCAGTTACCATTTGGGGGACGAGCAGTACTTC.

The rearrangement joins TRBV6-1 to TRBJ1-4, with D perhaps TRBD1 (5 bases). The length of the CDR3 is 14 residues. Trimming removed 2 bases from V and 8 bases from J, with 12 bases in between. CDR1 MNHNS and CDR2 SASEGT come from the germline V gene. Here the CDR3 DNA reads TGTGCCAGCAGTGAAACGGGGGGTGAAGAAAAACTGTTTTTT. Its translation is CASSETGGEEKLFF.